This is a list of T cell receptor beta chains from one sample in a study of cytomegalovirus exposure and HLA in healthy donors. Sequenced by immunoSEQ multiplex PCR; TCRdb stores in-frame clones only, minus some. The sample includes some 89,000 clones, around 73% seen only once; the top ten take about 4%. Input material: PBMCs. These receptors were obtained from a middle-aged woman in good health and CMV-seropositive. Both conserved end residues are part of each CDR3. D genes are given only for firm matches. Some rows mark clone size as missing; the rest say once, few, many or name a class of expanded clone.

J gene: TRBJ2-7; D gene: -; V gene: TRBV15; clone size: -; CDR3 protein: CATSRDTGSYEQYF; CDR3 DNA: TGTGCCACCAGCAGAGATACCGGTTCCTACGAGCAGTACTTC
J gene: TRBJ2-2; D gene: TRBD2; V gene: TRBV4-1; clone size: -; CDR3 protein: CASSHPFLAATANTGELFF; CDR3 DNA: TGCGCCAGCAGCCATCCTTTTCTAGCGGCAACCGCGAACACCGGGGAGCTGTTTTTT
J gene: TRBJ1-2; D gene: TRBD1; V gene: TRBV4-1; clone size: few; CDR3 protein: CASSPPGQGGYGYTF; CDR3 DNA: TGCGCCAGCAGCCCCCCAGGACAGGGAGGCTATGGCTACACCTTC
J gene: TRBJ2-5; D gene: -; V gene: TRBV6-1; clone size: few; CDR3 protein: CASATPPRTQYF; CDR3 DNA: TGTGCCAGCGCCACCCCTCCCAGGACCCAGTACTTC
J gene: TRBJ1-4; D gene: TRBD1; V gene: TRBV28; clone size: -; CDR3 protein: CASSNPGQGELWGQGGYKKLFF; CDR3 DNA: TGTGCCAGCAGCAATCCGGGACAGGGAGAATTGTGGGGACAGGGAGGTTACAAAAAACTGTTTTTT
J gene: TRBJ2-7; D gene: TRBD2; V gene: TRBV27; clone size: -; CDR3 protein: CASSFRREGRYEQYF; CDR3 DNA: TGTGCCAGCAGTTTTAGGCGGGAGGGCCGCTACGAGCAGTACTTC
J gene: TRBJ2-7; D gene: TRBD1; V gene: TRBV29-1; clone size: -; CDR3 protein: CSVEDGQGAFYEQYF; CDR3 DNA: TGCAGCGTTGAAGATGGACAGGGGGCGTTCTACGAGCAGTACTTC
J gene: TRBJ2-3; D gene: TRBD2; V gene: TRBV10-1; clone size: few; CDR3 protein: CASSDREGLYTQYF; CDR3 DNA: TGCGCCAGCAGTGACAGGGAGGGCCTGTATACGCAGTATTTT
J gene: TRBJ2-7; D gene: TRBD2; V gene: TRBV6-6; clone size: few; CDR3 protein: CASSYSLAAGEQYF; CDR3 DNA: TGTGCCAGCAGTTACTCGCTAGCGGCGGGCGAGCAGTACTTC
J gene: TRBJ1-3; D gene: -; V gene: TRBV10-3; clone size: -; CDR3 protein: CAISRGGSAGNTIYF; CDR3 DNA: TGTGCCATCAGTAGAGGGGGTTCGGCTGGAAACACCATATATTTT
J gene: TRBJ2-5; D gene: -; V gene: TRBV30; clone size: -; CDR3 protein: CAWNGDWRETQYF; CDR3 DNA: TGTGCCTGGAATGGGGACTGGCGAGAGACCCAGTACTTC
J gene: TRBJ2-5; D gene: -; V gene: TRBV5-4; clone size: -; CDR3 protein: CASSQRTGETQYF; CDR3 DNA: TGTGCCAGCAGCCAACGGACTGGGGAGACCCAGTACTTC
J gene: TRBJ2-2; D gene: -; V gene: TRBV7-9; clone size: -; CDR3 protein: CASSPKTALNTGELFF; CDR3 DNA: TGTGCCAGCAGCCCGAAGACAGCCCTGAACACCGGGGAGCTGTTTTTT
J gene: TRBJ2-7; D gene: -; V gene: TRBV5-1; clone size: few; CDR3 protein: CASSLESGGGYEQYF; CDR3 DNA: TGCGCCAGCAGCTTGGAGTCAGGGGGAGGATACGAGCAGTACTTC
J gene: TRBJ1-2; D gene: TRBD1; V gene: TRBV2; clone size: -; CDR3 protein: CASTRDSFSYGYTF; CDR3 DNA: TGTGCCAGCACCAGGGACAGCTTCTCCTATGGCTACACCTTC
J gene: TRBJ2-2; D gene: TRBD2; V gene: TRBV5-1; clone size: -; CDR3 protein: CASSWGGSNTGELFF; CDR3 DNA: TGCGCCAGCAGCTGGGGGGGGTCGAACACCGGGGAGCTGTTTTTT
J gene: TRBJ1-4; D gene: -; V gene: TRBV6-1; clone size: few; CDR3 protein: CASSLSGDEKLFF; CDR3 DNA: TGTGCCAGCAGTCTGTCAGGGGATGAAAAACTGTTTTTT
J gene: TRBJ2-7; D gene: -; V gene: TRBV6-6; clone size: -; CDR3 protein: CATEQGEQYF; CDR3 DNA: TGTGCCACCGAACAGGGCGAGCAGTACTTC
J gene: TRBJ2-2; D gene: -; V gene: TRBV5-1; clone size: -; CDR3 protein: CASSRDRSTGELFF; CDR3 DNA: TGCGCCAGCAGCCGAGACAGGAGCACCGGGGAGCTGTTTTTT
J gene: TRBJ1-3; D gene: TRBD1; V gene: TRBV27; clone size: once; CDR3 protein: CASSETGSSGNTIYF; CDR3 DNA: TGTGCCAGCAGTGAGACAGGGAGCTCTGGAAACACCATATATTTT
J gene: TRBJ1-3; D gene: -; V gene: TRBV2; clone size: -; CDR3 protein: CASSVMGPGNTIYF; CDR3 DNA: TGTGCCAGCAGTGTGATGGGGCCTGGAAACACCATATATTTT
J gene: TRBJ1-5; D gene: -; V gene: TRBV27; clone size: -; CDR3 protein: CASRLSGSNQPQHF; CDR3 DNA: TGTGCCAGCAGGCTTAGCGGGAGCAATCAGCCCCAGCATTTT
J gene: TRBJ2-4; D gene: TRBD1; V gene: TRBV11-2; clone size: -; CDR3 protein: CASSLETGGPAKNIQYF; CDR3 DNA: TGTGCCAGCAGCTTAGAGACAGGGGGCCCGGCCAAAAACATTCAGTACTTC
J gene: TRBJ1-2; D gene: -; V gene: TRBV14; clone size: -; CDR3 protein: CASSHSTGYGYTF; CDR3 DNA: TGTGCCAGCAGCCATTCGACAGGATATGGCTACACCTTC
J gene: TRBJ2-1; D gene: TRBD2; V gene: TRBV4-1; clone size: -; CDR3 protein: CASSHAGLAGDSEQFF; CDR3 DNA: TGCGCCAGCAGCCACGCGGGACTAGCGGGAGATAGTGAGCAGTTCTTC
J gene: TRBJ2-7; D gene: -; V gene: TRBV27; clone size: -; CDR3 protein: CASSPGQFYEQYF; CDR3 DNA: TGTGCCAGCAGTCCCGGACAGTTCTACGAGCAGTACTTC
J gene: TRBJ1-6; D gene: -; V gene: TRBV5-1; clone size: -; CDR3 protein: CASRQATINSPLHF; CDR3 DNA: TGCGCCAGCAGACAGGCCACGATTAATTCACCCCTCCACTTT
J gene: TRBJ1-2; D gene: -; V gene: TRBV5-8; clone size: -; CDR3 protein: CASSIQGGGYGYTF; CDR3 DNA: TGTGCCAGCAGCATACAGGGTGGTGGCTATGGCTACACCTTC
J gene: TRBJ2-7; D gene: -; V gene: TRBV7-9; clone size: -; CDR3 protein: CASSFSVGSYEQYF; CDR3 DNA: TGTGCCAGCAGCTTTAGCGTTGGGTCCTACGAGCAGTACTTC
J gene: TRBJ1-5; D gene: -; V gene: TRBV7-6; clone size: -; CDR3 protein: CASSLTANSNQPQHF; CDR3 DNA: TGTGCCAGCAGCTTGACAGCTAATAGCAATCAGCCCCAGCATTTT
J gene: TRBJ2-3; D gene: -; V gene: TRBV27; clone size: -; CDR3 protein: CASSIPHRGGSTDTQYF; CDR3 DNA: TGTGCCAGCAGTATACCCCACCGCGGAGGGAGCACAGATACGCAGTATTTT
J gene: TRBJ2-7; D gene: TRBD2; V gene: TRBV28; clone size: -; CDR3 protein: CASSLSGLAGVHYEQYF; CDR3 DNA: TGTGCCAGCAGTTTATCGGGACTAGCGGGAGTCCACTACGAGCAGTACTTC
J gene: TRBJ1-1; D gene: -; V gene: TRBV27; clone size: -; CDR3 protein: CASSRTDQNTEAFF; CDR3 DNA: TGTGCCAGCAGTAGGACAGACCAAAACACTGAAGCTTTCTTT
J gene: TRBJ2-2; D gene: TRBD1; V gene: TRBV10-1; clone size: once; CDR3 protein: CASRDRVDTGELFF; CDR3 DNA: TGCGCCAGCAGGGACAGGGTGGACACCGGGGAGCTGTTTTTT
J gene: TRBJ2-7; D gene: TRBD2; V gene: TRBV11-2; clone size: -; CDR3 protein: CASSGGGFEQYF; CDR3 DNA: TGTGCCAGCAGCGGGGGAGGGTTCGAGCAGTACTTC
J gene: TRBJ1-3; D gene: TRBD1; V gene: TRBV2; clone size: -; CDR3 protein: CASSKDRVGNTIYF; CDR3 DNA: TGTGCCAGCAGTAAGGACAGGGTCGGAAACACCATATATTTT
J gene: TRBJ2-7; D gene: TRBD2; V gene: TRBV29-1; clone size: -; CDR3 protein: CSVTSGSYEQYF; CDR3 DNA: TGCAGCGTTACTAGCGGGAGCTACGAGCAGTACTTC
J gene: TRBJ2-2; D gene: -; V gene: TRBV4-1; clone size: -; CDR3 protein: CASSQDRGPGELFF; CDR3 DNA: TGCGCCAGCAGCCAAGATCGCGGGCCCGGGGAGCTGTTTTTT
J gene: TRBJ1-1; D gene: -; V gene: TRBV6-5; clone size: -; CDR3 protein: CASSYDGQGGLAFF; CDR3 DNA: TGTGCCAGCAGTTACGATGGGCAGGGAGGTCTAGCTTTCTTT
J gene: TRBJ1-1; D gene: TRBD1; V gene: TRBV6-5; clone size: -; CDR3 protein: CASSYRTGRGFFF; CDR3 DNA: TGTGCCAGCAGTTACAGGACAGGGCGTGGGTTTTTCTTT
J gene: TRBJ2-1; D gene: -; V gene: TRBV21-1; clone size: once; CDR3 protein: CASTSRGTSGNSYNEQFF; CDR3 DNA: TGTGCCAGCACTTCAAGGGGGACTAGCGGGAACTCCTACAATGAGCAGTTCTTC
J gene: TRBJ2-7; D gene: -; V gene: TRBV6-1; clone size: -; CDR3 protein: CASSELSGWSEVYEQYF; CDR3 DNA: TGTGCCAGCAGTGAGTTGTCAGGGTGGAGTGAGGTCTACGAGCAGTACTTC
J gene: TRBJ2-1; D gene: TRBD2; V gene: TRBV27; clone size: -; CDR3 protein: CASSQLLAGGPYEQFF; CDR3 DNA: TGTGCCAGCAGTCAATTACTAGCGGGAGGGCCGTATGAGCAGTTCTTC
J gene: TRBJ2-2; D gene: -; V gene: TRBV19; clone size: -; CDR3 protein: CASSIEAGVGELFF; CDR3 DNA: TGTGCCAGTAGTATAGAGGCAGGGGTCGGGGAGCTGTTTTTT
J gene: TRBJ2-3; D gene: -; V gene: TRBV6-5; clone size: -; CDR3 protein: CASEAGSIGADTQYF; CDR3 DNA: TGTGCCAGCGAGGCAGGGTCTATTGGAGCAGATACGCAGTATTTT
J gene: TRBJ1-3; D gene: -; V gene: TRBV6-1; clone size: -; CDR3 protein: CASRLDSSGNTIYF; CDR3 DNA: TGTGCCAGCCGACTCGACAGTTCTGGAAACACCATATATTTT
J gene: TRBJ2-1; D gene: -; V gene: TRBV30; clone size: -; CDR3 protein: CAWSVRSIRRDEQFF; CDR3 DNA: TGTGCCTGGAGTGTACGGTCGATTCGCCGGGATGAGCAGTTCTTC
J gene: TRBJ2-6; D gene: TRBD2; V gene: TRBV5-1; clone size: -; CDR3 protein: CASSLGLAGRHTNVLTF; CDR3 DNA: TGCGCCAGCAGCTTGGGACTAGCCGGCCGACATACCAACGTCCTGACTTTC
J gene: TRBJ1-4; D gene: -; V gene: TRBV29-1; clone size: once; CDR3 protein: CSVVPLQGGNEKLFF; CDR3 DNA: TGCAGCGTTGTCCCCCTCCAGGGAGGTAATGAAAAACTGTTTTTT
J gene: TRBJ2-7; D gene: TRBD1; V gene: TRBV7-9; clone size: -; CDR3 protein: CASSTQAAGTGVGEQYF; CDR3 DNA: TGTGCCAGCAGCACCCAGGCCGCCGGGACAGGGGTTGGCGAGCAGTACTTC